Here is one TCR beta chain with its context. This record belongs to a study of beta chain features in type 1 diabetes. Unmatched junction bases numbered 6, after V lost 6 bases and J lost 1 base. The germline CDR1 and CDR2 sequences are SNHLY and FYNNEI. The CDR3 is 15 residues long. TCRB transcripts that were expressed got sequenced, as all of the isolated RNA had been reverse transcribed. The repertoire was sequenced with immunoSEQ multiplex PCR; TCRdb's copy has only in-frame clones and lacks some. This sample has hundreds of thousands of clones, with about a sixth found just once. This receptor was identified in a woman aged 18-29 years in good health. The genes are TRBV2 and TRBJ1-5, with 7 nucleotides matching TRBD1. Sequenced input: naive CD4+ T cells from blood. DNA of the CDR3: TGTGCCAGCAGCGCGACAGGGCACAGCAATCAGCCCCAGCATTTT. It is translated as CASSATGHSNQPQHF.